This TCR beta chain was documented in a study of blood T cells in healthy people across ages. The overall study: Template switching picked up about one barcoded beta molecule for each two T cells. Findings and caveats of the study: Both naive CD4+ cell counts and diversity were greater in long-lived donors than in aged donors. Older age went with lower TCR beta diversity per million T cells, in a roughly linear way.

The CDR3 sequence is 15 residues long. Germline V gene sequence: CDR1 KGHSH, CDR2 LQKENI. Between the trimmed V and J ends, which lost 2 bases and 2 bases, there was a span of 11 bases. This clonotype has at least ten counts. Its target is unknown. Primers used in a second PCR of roughly 7 to 11 cycles were a sample-barcoded 5' primer and a J-beta primer mix. Each CDR3 protein gets one entry after TCRdb re-called the 5' RACE reads with MiXCR. Of 800,000 to 950,000 distinct CDR3 sequences listed, around 49% were seen once; the top ten hold 13%. The rearrangement joins TRBV18 to TRBJ2-3; D perhaps matches TRBD2 (6 bases). This clonotype was obtained from a man younger than 40 in good health. The sequenced sample consisted of blood. Written as DNA, the CDR3 is TGTGCCAGCTCACCAGCGGGACCTTCCACAGATACGCAGTATTTT. Translating it yields CASSPAGPSTDTQYF.